The TCR beta chain under discussion was sequenced for a study of T cell responses to AZD1222 COVID-19 vaccine (dated by TCRdb to the early 2020s). About the investigation overall: Because spike-specific TCR depth and breadth did not differ between the two schedules, AZD1222 recipients who got a second dose at roughly 4 weeks were pooled with those who got a second dose at roughly 12 weeks. A total of more than 230 trial participants underwent TCR sequencing, of whom 200 to 220 received two doses of AZD1222 and around 25 received two doses of the MenACWY control vaccine. Trial participants were enrolled by age into subgroups of 18-55, 56-69 and 70-plus years, and around 150, 28 and 57 TCR-sequenced participants, respectively, were included in these subgroups. Points the paper makes about the study in general: Because no samples from the day 14 peak response were available, repertoires could be characterized only after the peak T cell response. In the small 56-69-year group, the increase in depth fell short of significance, most likely because of low power. Vaccine-associated CD4 TCRs spanned the whole spike protein, with dominant responses in regions 160-218 and 743-854. Nearly half of unique spike-specific TCRs reportedly recognized epitopes outside regions mutated in the B.1.351 and B.1.1.7 variants. A significant rise in spike-specific TCR breadth and depth was observed after two AZD1222 doses relative to day 0 and relative to MenACWY recipients. Conclusions about previously exposed vaccinees are limited, since just 5 or 6 AZD1222 recipients were seropositive for SARS-CoV-2 at baseline. Participants were mostly white British, with more females than males. The authors suggested clonal diversity may have been underestimated.

The time point label for this specimen denotes: baseline before first vaccination. Vaccinee samples came from UK trials COV001 and COV002, including a single-blind randomized controlled phase 2/3 trial of AZD1222 (ChAdOx1 nCoV-19) in healthy adults. For TCRbeta chain sequencing, PBMC samples from trial participants were taken at day 0 and at day 28 after the second dose. This clone showed up just a few times. It has no known antigen specificity. No quality values exist for individual bases; no much larger clone is one base distant. The germline V gene provides CDR1 MGHRA and CDR2 YSYEKL. V and J lose 1 base and 4 bases, and a span of 16 bases separates them. The CDR3 covers 16 residues, taking in both the cysteine and the phenylalanine. The only DNA kept is the CDR3, 48 bases in frame from the first base. The CDR3 regions of human TCRbeta chains were analyzed by immunosequencing. On the authors' methods: TCRs in the repertoires were compared against a reference library of SARS-CoV-2-specific TCRs that had been generated with the MIRA antigen-specificity platform. Breadth was defined as the fraction of unique TCRs that were SARS-CoV-2-associated, and depth was defined as the fraction of total T cells that were SARS-CoV-2-associated. Each spike-specific TCR was assigned to its reactive spike region and to a CD4 or CD8 class using the MIRA data. Log10-transformed breadth and depth values were compared by one-way ANOVA with Sidak's multiple comparisons tests. The immuneACCESS repertoire file appears here via TCRdb, limited to in-frame rearrangements. These files lack a portion of the clones; in checked studies, under half of the deficit traces to unresolved V genes, and the cause of the others is not known. The V and J calls and clone size were taken over from that table, and D and trimming were inferred from the DNA. The sample includes 150,000 to 200,000 clones, with 94% observed a single time. Around 0.66% of the sample goes to the ten largest clones.

This specimen was peripheral blood, taken on day 0 of AZD1222 vaccination. The rearranged segments are TRBV4-1 and TRBJ1-1; the best D guess is TRBD1, with 6 bases matching. The TCR sequence derives from an adult in good health. The CDR3 reads CASSQGLQGSSTEAFF. The nucleotide sequence is given as TGCGCCAGCAGCCAAGGTCTCCAGGGGTCTAGCACTGAAGCTTTCTTT.